The clone carrying this T cell receptor (beta chain) was observed a handful of times. The data were obtained in a study of patients and donors after allogeneic stem cell transplantation. Germline-derived CDR1 and CDR2 are MNHEY and SVGAGI. The CDR3 is 16 residues long. J was trimmed by 7 bases and V by 2 bases; bases with no gene match: 8. Each CDR3 protein is one row after TCRdb ran MiXCR on the RT-PCR reads. This sample has 150,000 to 200,000 distinct CDR3 sequences; approximately 25% occur once, and the top ten carry roughly a quarter. This TCR was recovered from a human donor who was either an allogeneic HSCT recipient or a stem cell or donor lymphocyte infusion donor (not recorded which). It is not recorded whose cells these are; they may come from a transplant donor. This chain uses TRBV6-5 with TRBJ1-6; 7 bases map to TRBD1. Sequencing was done on a sample of blood, either unsorted or a sorted T cell fraction (not recorded which). The CDR3 protein is CASSYPGTGENSPLHF. In DNA form, the CDR3 reads TGTGCCAGCAGTTACCCCGGTACAGGGGAAAATTCACCCCTCCACTTT.